These 14 T cell receptor beta chains were sequenced from one sample in a study of CD8 T cell repertoires and HIV-1 epitope variants. Their antigens are not known. Libraries were prepared by immunoSEQ multiplex PCR; TCRdb keeps only in-frame clonotypes and omits some of them. The data show approximately 3,000 clones, with 69% seen just once and more than 40% held by the top ten. Sequenced input: cultured CD8+ T cells derived from PBMCs. The source is a male donor with HIV.

The chain recombines TRBV6-5 with TRBJ2-7; D remains unclear. Germline values: CDR1 MNHEY, CDR2 SVGAGI. Trimming removed 3 bases at V and 6 bases at J, with 9 bases between. This CDR3 is 12 amino acids long. CDR3 bases: TGTGCCAGCAGTTATGGTTCCGGCGAGCAGTACTTC. Protein sequence: CASSYGSGEQYF.

The CDR3 is CASSYGQFYGYTF. DNA of the CDR3: TGTGCCAGCAGCTACGGACAGTTCTATGGCTACACCTTC. V and J are TRBV14 and TRBJ1-2, with a possible D match to TRBD1 (6 bases). V dropped 5 bases and J dropped 4 bases, with 11 bases sitting between them. Looked up from germline, CDR1 is SGHDN and CDR2 is FVKESK. CDR3 length: 13 residues.

V and J are TRBV11-2 and TRBJ2-7, with 9 positions matching TRBD1. V was pared by 5 bases and J by 1 base, with 9 bases of the junction left unmatched. Germline V lookup: CDR1 SGHAT, CDR2 FQNNGV. This CDR3 is 16 amino acids long. The CDR3 nucleotides are TGTGCCAGCAGCGACGGACAGGGGTTCGGGTCCTACGAGCAGTACTTC. It translates to CASSDGQGFGSYEQYF.

V and J are TRBV5-1 and TRBJ1-3, with D unresolved. Germline V gene lookup returns CDR1 SGHRS and CDR2 YFSETQ. This CDR3 contains 15 residues. Trimming removed 0 bases at V and 0 bases at J, with 7 bases between. The CDR3 nucleotides read TGCGCCAGCAGCTTGGGGGCCACCTCTGGAAACACCATATATTTT. Amino acid sequence: CASSLGATSGNTIYF.

This chain uses TRBV4-3 with TRBJ2-3, with 10 bases aligning to TRBD2. The V gene end was trimmed by 1 base and the J gene end by 4 bases; junction bases not matched to a gene: 8. This CDR3 region has 17 residues. Germline V CDR1 and CDR2: LGHNA, YSLEER. The CDR3 bases are TGCGCCAGCAGCCAAGTAAACAGCGGGGGGGCCGCAGATACGCAGTATTTT. Protein: CASSQVNSGGAADTQYF.

CDR3 protein: CASSFAGNTEAFF. In nucleotides, the CDR3 is TGTGCCAGCAGCTTCGCCGGGAACACTGAAGCTTTCTTT. V is TRBV11-3 and J is TRBJ1-1; no clear D gene. V lost 3 bases, J lost 1 base, and 6 bases lay in between. In germline, CDR1 is SGHNT, CDR2 YENEEA. This CDR3 is 13 amino acids long.

This clone was observed a handful of times. Here the CDR3 reads CASSTGTGSWELFF. The CDR3 DNA follows: TGTGCCAGCAGCACCGGGACTGGCTCCTGGGAGCTGTTTTTT. V usage is TRBV2 and J usage is TRBJ2-2; TRBD2 is a possible D gene (6 bases). The V end was cut by 6 bases, the J end by 9 bases, with 17 bases between. CDR1 is SNHLY, CDR2 FYNNEI, per germline. The CDR3 has 14 amino acids. Based on the CDR3 plus reference TRBV2 and TRBJ2-2, the full variable domain is EPEVTQTPSHQVTQMGQEVILRCVPISNHLYFYWYRQILGQKVEFLVSFYNNEISEKSEIFDDQFSVERPDGSNFTLKIRSTKLEDSAMYFCASSTGTGSWELFFGEGSRLTVL.

The CDR3 nucleotides read TGCGCCAGCAGCTTGAATCTAATGACAGGGGGAAACACTGAAGCTTTCTTT. Its translation: CASSLNLMTGGNTEAFF. The chain has TRBV5-1 and TRBJ1-1, with 9 bases fitting TRBD1. The CDR3 length is 17 residues. The germline CDR1 and CDR2 sequences are SGHRS and YFSETQ. V was clipped by 1 base and J by 2 bases; unmatched bases: 9. The full variable domain, in which reference TRBV5-1 and TRBJ1-1 provide the parts outside the CDR3, is KAGVTQTPRYLIKTRGQQVTLSCSPISGHRSVSWYQQTPGQGLQFLFEYFSETQRNKGNFPGRFSGRQFSNSRSEMNVSTLELGDSALYLCASSLNLMTGGNTEAFFGQGTRLTVV.

V usage is TRBV30 and J usage is TRBJ2-3; 16 bases map to TRBD2. Germline V gives CDR1 GTSNPN, CDR2 SVGIG (reference sequence). This CDR3 has 17 residues. Unmatched junction bases numbered 7, after V lost 4 bases and J lost 3 bases. The CDR3 DNA reads TGTGCCTGGACAAAGGGACTAGCGGGGGGGAAAACAGATACGCAGTATTTT. The encoded protein is CAWTKGLAGGKTDTQYF.

The chain is built from TRBV28 and TRBJ2-4, with TRBD2 as a possible D gene (5 bases). This CDR3 has 18 residues. V was pared by 5 bases and J by 5 bases, with 25 bases between. The V gene's germline CDR1 is MDHEN and CDR2 SYDVKM. CDR3 in DNA: TGTGCCAGCAGTCCAATTACCCCAAGAGGGCAGGAGGAAAACATTCAGTACTTC. This sequence encodes CASSPITPRGQEENIQYF.

The chain recombines TRBV13 with TRBJ2-7; 7 bases match TRBD1. V gave up 1 base and J gave up 0 bases; unmatched junction bases: 12. Germline-derived CDR1 and CDR2 are PRHDT and FYEKMQ (reference sequence). The CDR3 totals 18 residues. The CDR3 region is CASSLVEPGGSLSYEQYF. Written as DNA, the CDR3 is TGTGCCAGCAGCTTAGTGGAGCCAGGGGGATCCCTCTCCTACGAGCAGTACTTC. Looking up the rest from reference TRBV13 and TRBJ2-7 gives the full variable domain: AAGVIQSPRHLIKEKRETATLKCYPIPRHDTVYWYQQGPGQDPQFLISFYEKMQSDKGSIPDRFSAQQFSDYHSELNMSSLELGDSALYFCASSLVEPGGSLSYEQYFGPGTRLTVT.

The rearrangement links TRBV13 to TRBJ1-1; 12 nucleotides align to TRBD1. Unmatched junction bases numbered 4, after V lost 4 bases and J lost 4 bases. From germline, CDR1 is PRHDT and CDR2 FYEKMQ (reference sequence). The CDR3 is 15 amino acids. The CDR3 sequence: CASSYGTGGGTEAFF. CDR3 in DNA: TGTGCCAGCAGCTACGGGACAGGGGGCGGCACTGAAGCTTTCTTT.

J is TRBJ1-6 and V is TRBV10-2; D possibly corresponds to TRBD1 (5 bases). Germline values: CDR1 WSHSY, CDR2 SAAADI. The CDR3 spans 14 residues. V dropped 2 bases and J dropped 13 bases, with 15 bases sitting between them. The CDR3 loop is CASSEAGGEAPLHF. CDR3 sequence (DNA): TGCGCCAGCAGTGAGGCCGGGGGAGAGGCGCCCCTCCACTTT.

The chain carries TRBV5-4 and TRBJ1-1, with 7 bases fitting TRBD1. Germline V CDR1 and CDR2: SGHNT, YYREEE (reference sequence). The CDR3 loop spans 13 amino acids. J gave up 4 bases and V 4 bases, and 4 bases lay outside the gene matches. This chain's CDR3 is CASSQQGGTEAFF. In DNA, the CDR3 is TGTGCCAGCAGCCAGCAGGGGGGCACTGAAGCTTTCTTT.